This passage covers 25 T cell receptor beta chains from one sample sequenced in a study of beta chain features in type 1 diabetes. General study results and limits: All four CD4+ subsets of Type 1 diabetes patients contained TCRB CDR3s that were moderately but significantly shorter.

Their target antigens are unknown. Since all of the isolated RNA was reverse transcribed, expressed TCRB transcripts were what got sequenced. The data were produced by immunoSEQ multiplex PCR, yet TCRdb's version contains in-frame clones alone and is incomplete. The sample holds around 360,000 clones; roughly 12% are singletons and the top ten take about 0.01%. Specimen: naive CD4+ T cells from blood. All receptors come from a woman aged 18 to 35 with type 1 diabetes.

V usage is TRBV5-4 and J usage is TRBJ2-6, with 8 bases that match TRBD1. Trimming removed 6 bases from V and 5 bases from J; junction bases left unmatched: 10. Germline-derived CDR1 and CDR2 are SGHNT and YYREEE (reference sequence). This CDR3 is 16 amino acids long. In DNA, the CDR3 is TGTGCCAGCACCCAGGGGGCCACGGGTAGGGCCAACGTCCTGACTTTC. This sequence encodes CASTQGATGRANVLTF.

The sample holds a few counts of this clone. This chain joins TRBV30 and TRBJ2-1; D is possibly TRBD2 (5 bases). CDR3 size: 13 residues. The germline V gene encodes CDR1 GTSNPN and CDR2 SVGIG (reference sequence). Trimming took off 1 base at V and 6 bases at J, with 10 bases between the two ends. The CDR3 bases are TGTGCCTGGAGTGCGTCACTAGTCAATGAGCAGTTCTTC. Its translation: CAWSASLVNEQFF. Full variable domain (rest looked up from reference TRBV30 and TRBJ2-1): SQTIHQWPATLVQPVGSPLSLECTVEGTSNPNLYWYRQAAGRGLQLLFYSVGIGQISSEVPQNLSASRPQDRQFILSSKKLLLSDSGFYLCAWSASLVNEQFFGPGTRLTVL.

This clone occurred a few times. The rearrangement links TRBV10-2 to TRBJ2-5; a weak D match, TRBD1 (5 bases). CDR1 is WSHSY, CDR2 SAAADI, per germline. V was shortened by 7 bases and J by 1 base, with 13 bases between the two germline ends. This CDR3 is built from 14 residues. CDR3 sequence: CASTPQGFQETQYF. The CDR3 DNA is TGCGCCAGCACCCCGCAGGGCTTCCAAGAGACCCAGTACTTC.

The gene calls are TRBV13 and TRBJ2-6; 9 bases fit TRBD2. This CDR3 has 18 amino acids. Germline assignment: CDR1 PRHDT and CDR2 FYEKMQ (reference sequence). With 5 bases clipped from V and 0 bases from J, the junction kept 8 bases outside the gene matches. CDR3 protein: CASSPIAGASSGANVLTF. CDR3 nucleotide sequence: TGTGCCAGCAGCCCTATAGCGGGAGCGTCCTCTGGGGCCAACGTCCTGACTTTC.

This clone has more than one count but fewer than ten. This rearrangement joins TRBV15 to TRBJ2-7, with D maybe TRBD2 (5 bases). Germline-derived CDR1 and CDR2 are LNHNV and YYDKDF (reference sequence). The CDR3 is 16 residues long. Trimming took off 0 bases at V and 0 bases at J, with 12 bases between the two ends. This CDR3 reads CATSREGGGFSYEQYF. For the CDR3, the DNA is TGTGCCACCAGCAGAGAAGGCGGAGGATTCTCCTACGAGCAGTACTTC. The whole variable domain, filled in from reference TRBV15 and TRBJ2-7, reads DAMVIQNPRYQVTQFGKPVTLSCSQTLNHNVMYWYQQKSSQAPKLLFHYYDKDFNNEADTPDNFQSRRPNTSFCFLDIRSPGLGDTAMYLCATSREGGGFSYEQYFGPGTRLTVT.

This clone appeared a few times. The chain carries TRBV29-1 and TRBJ1-4, with TRBD1 identical over 7 bases. The CDR3 sequence is 13 residues long. After removal of 7 bases from V and 7 bases from J, the junction contained 9 bases not matched to a gene. Looked up from germline, CDR1 is SQVTM and CDR2 is ANQGSEA. The CDR3 loop is CSASNQGGEKLFF. In DNA form, the CDR3 reads TGCAGCGCCTCCAATCAGGGGGGTGAAAAACTGTTTTTT.

J is TRBJ2-5 and V is TRBV5-1, with D maybe TRBD1 (6 bases). Germline values: CDR1 SGHRS, CDR2 YFSETQ. The germline V and J ends were trimmed by 2 bases and 1 base, with 15 bases remaining between them. This CDR3 is built from 16 residues. The CDR3 reads CASSFRGTGFQETQYF. The CDR3, as DNA: TGCGCCAGCAGCTTTCGAGGCACAGGGTTCCAAGAGACCCAGTACTTC.

The chain carries TRBV18 and TRBJ1-1, with 7 bases lining up with TRBD1. The CDR3 has 14 amino acids. The ends lost 6 bases at V and 0 bases at J; junction bases unmatched: 4. The V gene's germline CDR1 is KGHSH and CDR2 LQKENI. The CDR3 region has the DNA TGTGCCAGCTCGACAGGGCTTGTGAACACTGAAGCTTTCTTT. It yields the protein CASSTGLVNTEAFF.

This clone was detected a few times. CDR3 region: CSAQRPQGGNEQFF. The CDR3 nucleotides read TGCAGCGCCCAGCGCCCACAGGGGGGCAATGAGCAGTTCTTC. The chain uses TRBV29-1 and TRBJ2-1, with 8 nucleotides matching TRBD1. V gave up 7 bases and J gave up 6 bases; unmatched junction bases: 11. The CDR3 consists of 14 residues. The germline gives CDR1 SQVTM, CDR2 ANQGSEA.

The chain carries TRBV9 and TRBJ1-3, with a tentative D call TRBD1 (5 bases). Germline-derived CDR1 and CDR2 are SGDLS and YYNGEE. Trimming took 0 bases from V and 4 from J, leaving 11 bases between them. This CDR3 contains 15 residues. This chain's CDR3 is CASSVEGAMGNTIYF. The DNA for the CDR3 is TGTGCCAGCAGCGTAGAAGGGGCAATGGGAAACACCATATATTTT.

The chain employs TRBV28 and TRBJ2-7, with TRBD2 matching over 11 bases. Trimming took 10 bases from V and 5 from J; bases not matched to a gene: 4. CDR1 is MDHEN and CDR2 is SYDVKM in the germline V gene. The CDR3 consists of 12 residues. In DNA form, the CDR3 reads TGTGCCACTTCGGGACTAGCGGACGAGCAGTACTTC. Protein: CATSGLADEQYF.

This clone was observed a handful of times. The chain is built from TRBV7-8 and TRBJ2-2, with TRBD2 as a possible D gene (5 bases). Germline CDR1 and CDR2: SGHVS and FQNEAQ. Trimming stripped 8 bases from V and 1 base from J, with 8 bases between. The CDR3 is 13 residues long. The CDR3 DNA is TGTGCCAGCCGGGGAGAGAACACCGGGGAGCTGTTTTTT. It encodes CASRGENTGELFF.

The V call is TRBV7-3, the J call TRBJ1-2; possible D gene TRBD1, 5 bases. V was clipped by 5 bases and J by 8 bases, with 15 bases between them. CDR1 and CDR2 from the germline V gene are SGHTA and FQGTGA. This CDR3 has 13 amino acids. The CDR3 nucleotides read TGTGCCAGCAGCCCCGGGGGTACATTCGGCTACACCTTC. Translated, it gives CASSPGGTFGYTF. Based on the CDR3 plus reference TRBV7-3 and TRBJ1-2, the full variable domain is GAGVSQTPSNKVTEKGKYVELRCDPISGHTALYWYRQSLGQGPEFLIYFQGTGAADDSGLPNDRFFAVRPEGSVSTLKIQRTERGDSAVYLCASSPGGTFGYTFGSGTRLTVV.

This clone has a handful of counts. The chain joins TRBV6-6 to TRBJ2-3, with 8 nucleotides matching TRBD1. The CDR3 extends over 12 amino acids. The germline CDR1 and CDR2 sequences are MNHNY and SVGAGI (reference sequence). Unmatched junction bases numbered 2, after V lost 6 bases and J lost 6 bases. The CDR3: CASSRDRDTQYF. The CDR3 nucleotides read TGTGCCAGCAGCCGGGACAGGGATACGCAGTATTTT.

This clone was seen only a few times. CDR3 in DNA: TGCGCCAGCAGCTGGACTAGCGACAATGAGCAGTTCTTC. As protein: CASSWTSDNEQFF. This chain uses TRBV5-1 with TRBJ2-1; 9 nucleotides match TRBD2. Trimming at V came to 3 bases and at J to 5 bases, leaving 0 bases not matched to a gene. CDR3 length: 13 residues. Germline CDR1 is SGHRS and CDR2 is YFSETQ.

V and J are TRBV11-2 and TRBJ2-7, with D hard to call. The V end was cut by 1 base, the J end by 7 bases, with 8 bases between. CDR1 SGHAT and CDR2 FQNNGV come from the germline V gene. There are 12 residues in the CDR3. The CDR3 sequence: CASSLGRREQYF. The CDR3 nucleotides are TGTGCCAGCAGCTTAGGTAGGAGAGAGCAGTACTTC.

This clone showed up just a few times. The chain carries TRBV28 and TRBJ2-7; TRBD1 agrees at 7 bases. After removal of 2 bases from V and 2 bases from J, the junction contained 6 bases not matched to a gene. This CDR3 comprises 15 residues. Germline lookup yields CDR1 MDHEN and CDR2 SYDVKM. The CDR3 here is CASSLNGQGAYEQYF. Here the CDR3 DNA reads TGTGCCAGCAGTTTAAATGGCCAGGGGGCCTACGAGCAGTACTTC.

The chain combines TRBV9 with TRBJ1-2, with TRBD1 as a possible D gene (5 bases). V was cut by 0 bases and J by 10 bases, with 13 bases left in between. Germline lookup yields CDR1 SGDLS and CDR2 YYNGEE. The CDR3 loop spans 13 amino acids. The chain's CDR3 is CASSVAQGSHYTF. The CDR3 DNA sequence: TGTGCCAGCAGCGTAGCGCAGGGAAGTCACTACACCTTC. The full variable domain, with the rest looked up from reference TRBV9 and TRBJ1-2, is DSGVTQTPKHLITATGQRVTLRCSPRSGDLSVYWYQQSLDQGLQFLIQYYNGEERAKGNILERFSAQQFPDLHSELNLSSLELGDSALYFCASSVAQGSHYTFGSGTRLTVV.

This chain connects TRBV18 to TRBJ1-2, with D possibly TRBD1 on 6 matching bases. The germline V and J ends were trimmed by 6 bases and 5 bases, with 13 bases remaining between them. The CDR3 covers 13 residues. Germline CDR1 and CDR2: KGHSH and LQKENI. The CDR3 loop reads CASSSWTEYGYTF. The CDR3 bases are TGTGCCAGCTCGTCCTGGACAGAGTATGGCTACACCTTC.

V is TRBV19 and J is TRBJ1-1; tentative D call: TRBD1 (6 bases). Germline V gives CDR1 LNHDA, CDR2 SQIVND (reference sequence). V gave up 0 bases and J gave up 8 bases, with 7 bases separating them. The CDR3 sequence is 12 residues long. In nucleotides, the CDR3 is TGTGCCAGTAGTATAGAAGACAGGGAAGCTTTCTTT. Translated: CASSIEDREAFF.

The J gene is TRBJ2-5, the V gene TRBV14, with 12 bases aligning to TRBD2. CDR3 size: 17 residues. With 2 bases clipped from V and 5 bases from J, the junction kept 9 bases outside the gene matches. Germline values: CDR1 SGHDN, CDR2 FVKESK. CDR3 in DNA: TGTGCCAGCAGCCAACTCTTGACTAGCGGGAGTATGGAGACCCAGTACTTC. Translating it yields CASSQLLTSGSMETQYF.

This clone was seen a few times. The chain is built from TRBV29-1 and TRBJ1-1, with 8 bases lining up with TRBD1. With V trimmed by 0 bases and J by 1 base, 4 bases remained unmatched. This CDR3 has 15 residues. Germline CDR1 reads SQVTM; CDR2 reads ANQGSEA. This chain's CDR3 is CSVEDSGGTNTEAFF. CDR3 nucleotides: TGCAGCGTTGAAGATTCAGGGGGCACGAACACTGAAGCTTTCTTT.

The rearrangement uses TRBV7-9 and TRBJ2-7, with D possibly being TRBD1 (5 bases). The V gene lost 8 bases and the J gene lost 4 bases, with 9 bases spanning the gap. Germline CDR1 is SEHNR and CDR2 is FQNEAQ (reference sequence). The CDR3 is 11 amino acids. Written as DNA, the CDR3 is TGTGCCAGCGGCCAGGGTTACGAGCAGTACTTC. Translating it yields CASGQGYEQYF.

The chain uses TRBV6-6 and TRBJ2-7, with TRBD2 matching 8 bases. This CDR3 contains 14 residues. J was trimmed by 3 bases and V by 6 bases; bases with no gene match: 7. Germline V gives CDR1 MNHNY, CDR2 SVGAGI (reference sequence). CDR3 sequence reads: CASRKAGVVYEQYF. Written as DNA, the CDR3 is TGTGCCAGCAGGAAAGCGGGAGTCGTCTACGAGCAGTACTTC.

This clone has just a few counts. V usage is TRBV30 and J usage is TRBJ2-1; no firm D call. V dropped 1 base and J dropped 1 base, with 5 bases sitting between them. The CDR3 is 13 amino acids. Germline V gene data show CDR1 as GTSNPN and CDR2 as SVGIG (reference sequence). CDR3 in DNA: TGTGCCTGGAGTGCCGTATCCTACAATGAGCAGTTCTTC. Encoded protein: CAWSAVSYNEQFF. Full variable domain (rest looked up from reference TRBV30 and TRBJ2-1): SQTIHQWPATLVQPVGSPLSLECTVEGTSNPNLYWYRQAAGRGLQLLFYSVGIGQISSEVPQNLSASRPQDRQFILSSKKLLLSDSGFYLCAWSAVSYNEQFFGPGTRLTVL.